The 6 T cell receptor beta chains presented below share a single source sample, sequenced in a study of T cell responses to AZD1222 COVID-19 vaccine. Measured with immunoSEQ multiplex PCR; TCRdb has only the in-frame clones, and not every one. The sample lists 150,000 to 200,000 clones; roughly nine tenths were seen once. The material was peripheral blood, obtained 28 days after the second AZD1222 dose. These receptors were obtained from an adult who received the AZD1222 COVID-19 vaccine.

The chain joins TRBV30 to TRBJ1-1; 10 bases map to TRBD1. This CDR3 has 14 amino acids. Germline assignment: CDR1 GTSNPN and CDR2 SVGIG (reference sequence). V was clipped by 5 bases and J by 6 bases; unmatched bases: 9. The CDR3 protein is CAWGEGQGWAEAFF. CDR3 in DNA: TGTGCCTGGGGCGAGGGACAGGGGTGGGCTGAAGCTTTCTTT.

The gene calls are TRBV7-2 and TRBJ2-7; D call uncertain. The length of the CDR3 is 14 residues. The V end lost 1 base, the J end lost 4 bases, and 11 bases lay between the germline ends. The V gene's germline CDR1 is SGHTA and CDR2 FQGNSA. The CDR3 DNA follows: TGTGCCAGCAGCTTAGATATACGAGGTTACGAGCAGTACTTC. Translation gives CASSLDIRGYEQYF. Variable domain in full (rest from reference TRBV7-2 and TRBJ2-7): GAGVSQSPSNKVTEKGKDVELRCDPISGHTALYWYRQSLGQGLEFLIYFQGNSAPDKSGLPSDRFSAERTGGSVSTLTIQRTQQEDSAVYLCASSLDIRGYEQYFGPGTRLTVT.

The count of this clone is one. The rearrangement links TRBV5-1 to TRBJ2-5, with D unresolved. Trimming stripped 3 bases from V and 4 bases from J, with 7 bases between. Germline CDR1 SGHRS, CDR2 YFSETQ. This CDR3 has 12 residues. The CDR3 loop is CASSSAGETQYF. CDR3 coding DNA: TGCGCCAGCAGCTCAGCTGGAGAGACCCAGTACTTC.

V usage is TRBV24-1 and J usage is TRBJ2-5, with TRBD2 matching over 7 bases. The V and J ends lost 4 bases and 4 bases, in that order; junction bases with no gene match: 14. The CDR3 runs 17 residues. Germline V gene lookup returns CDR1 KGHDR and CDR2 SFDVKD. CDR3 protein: CATSDPRLAGLGETQYF. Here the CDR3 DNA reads TGTGCCACCAGTGACCCGCGACTAGCAGGTTTAGGAGAGACCCAGTACTTC.

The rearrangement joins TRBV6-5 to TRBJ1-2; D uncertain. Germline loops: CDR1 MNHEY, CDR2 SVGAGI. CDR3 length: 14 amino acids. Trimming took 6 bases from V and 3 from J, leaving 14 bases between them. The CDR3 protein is CASSLVGGDYGYTF. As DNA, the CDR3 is TGTGCCAGCAGCCTCGTGGGCGGAGACTATGGCTACACCTTC.

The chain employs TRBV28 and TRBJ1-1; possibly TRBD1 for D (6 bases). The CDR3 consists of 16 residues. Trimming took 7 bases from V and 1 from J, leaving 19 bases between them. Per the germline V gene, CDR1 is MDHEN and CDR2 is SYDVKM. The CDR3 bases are TGTGCCAGCACCAAATTCACAGGGATGGGGAACACTGAAGCTTTCTTT. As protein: CASTKFTGMGNTEAFF.